Listed here is a single T cell receptor beta chain. Its antigen is unknown. The sample is drawn from a study of regulatory T cells in long-lasting Graves disease. Germline loops: CDR1 LNHDA, CDR2 SQIVND (reference sequence). Trimming at V came to 5 bases and at J to 5 bases, leaving 3 bases not matched to a gene. CDR3 size: 13 residues. Arm-PCR of CDR3 regions with iRepertoire HTBI primers generated TCR beta libraries. From the multiplex PCR reads, TCRdb called clonotypes with MiXCR, one entry per CDR3 protein. The table shows under 700,000 distinct CDR3 sequences, with about 16% occurring only once. Time point given: newly diagnosed GD, antithyroid drugs for less than 3 months. Following extraction of RNA from PBMCs, that RNA was used to make the TCR library. A volume of about 9 milliliters of peripheral blood was collected in EDTA tubes. General observations from the study: Segments TRBV28, TRBJ1-2 and TRBJ2-5 showed preferential usage in persistent disease.

The sample also formed part of further work on T cells in Graves' hyperthyroidism and ophthalmopathy. That report notes: HTBI primers were employed in a first-round RT-PCR of the TCR CDR3.

This rearrangement joins TRBV19 to TRBJ1-5; 7 nucleotides match TRBD1. The sample consisted of peripheral blood mononuclear cells (PBMCs), taken at new diagnosis, from a patient treated with antithyroid drugs. The clonotype comes from a woman aged 35-65 years with Graves disease. For the CDR3, the DNA is TGTGCCAGTAGTTGGCAGGGGGATCAGCCCCAGCATTTT. Protein sequence: CASSWQGDQPQHF.